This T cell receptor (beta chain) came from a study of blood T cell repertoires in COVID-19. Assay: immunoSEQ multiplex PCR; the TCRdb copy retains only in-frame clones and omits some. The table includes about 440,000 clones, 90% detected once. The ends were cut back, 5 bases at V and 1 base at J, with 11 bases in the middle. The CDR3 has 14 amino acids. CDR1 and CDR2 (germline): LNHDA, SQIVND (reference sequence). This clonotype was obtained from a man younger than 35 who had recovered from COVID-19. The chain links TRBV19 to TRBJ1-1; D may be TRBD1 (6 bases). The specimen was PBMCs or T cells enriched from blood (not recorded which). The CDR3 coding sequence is TGTGCCAGTAGTGTAACGACAGGGAACACTGAAGCTTTCTTT. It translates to CASSVTTGNTEAFF.